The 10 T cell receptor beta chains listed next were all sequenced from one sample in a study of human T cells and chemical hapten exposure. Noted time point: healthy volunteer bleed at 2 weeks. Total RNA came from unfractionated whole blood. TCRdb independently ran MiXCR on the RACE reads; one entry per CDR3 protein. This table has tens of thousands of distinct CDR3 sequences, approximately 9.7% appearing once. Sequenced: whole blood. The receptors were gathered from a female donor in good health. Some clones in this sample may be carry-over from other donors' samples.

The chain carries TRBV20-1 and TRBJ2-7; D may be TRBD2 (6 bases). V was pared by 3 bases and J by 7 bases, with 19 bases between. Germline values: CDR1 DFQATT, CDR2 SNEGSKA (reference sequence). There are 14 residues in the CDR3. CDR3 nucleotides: TGCAGTGCTAGGTCCCCGGGACTCAAAGGGGAGCAGTACTTC. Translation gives CSARSPGLKGEQYF.

CDR3 in amino acids: CAITQSQICTDTQYF. The CDR3 DNA sequence: TGTGCCATCACACAGTCCCAAATTTGCACAGATACGCAGTATTTT. J is TRBJ2-3 and V is TRBV10-3, with unresolved D. The V end lost 7 bases, the J end lost 1 base, and 15 bases lay between the germline ends. This CDR3 has 15 residues. CDR1 is ENHRY, CDR2 SYGVKD, per germline.

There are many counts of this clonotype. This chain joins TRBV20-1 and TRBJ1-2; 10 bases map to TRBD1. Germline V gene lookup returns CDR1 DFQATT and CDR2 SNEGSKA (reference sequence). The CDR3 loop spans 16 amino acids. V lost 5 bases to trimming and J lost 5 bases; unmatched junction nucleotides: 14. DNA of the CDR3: TGCAGTGCTTATCCGGGACAGGGGAAAGAAGATTATGGCTACACCTTC. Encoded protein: CSAYPGQGKEDYGYTF.

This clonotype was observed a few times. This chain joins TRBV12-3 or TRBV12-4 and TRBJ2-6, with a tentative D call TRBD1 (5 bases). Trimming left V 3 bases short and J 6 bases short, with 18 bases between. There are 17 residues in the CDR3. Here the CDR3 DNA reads TGTGCCAGCAGTTTCTCCAGGGCCGACTTATTGGCCAACGTCCTGACTTTC. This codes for CASSFSRADLLANVLTF.

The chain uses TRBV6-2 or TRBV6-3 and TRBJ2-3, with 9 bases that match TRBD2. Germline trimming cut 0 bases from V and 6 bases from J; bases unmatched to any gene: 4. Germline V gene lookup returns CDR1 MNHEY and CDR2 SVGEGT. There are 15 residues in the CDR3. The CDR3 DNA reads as TGTGCCAGCAGTTACTCTAGCGGGGGCCTCGATACGCAGTATTTT. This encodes CASSYSSGGLDTQYF.

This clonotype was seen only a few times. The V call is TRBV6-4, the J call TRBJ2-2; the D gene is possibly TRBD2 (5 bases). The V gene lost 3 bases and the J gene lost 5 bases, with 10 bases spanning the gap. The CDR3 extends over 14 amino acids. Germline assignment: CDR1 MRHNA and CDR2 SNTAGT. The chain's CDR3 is CASSEGSGTGELFF. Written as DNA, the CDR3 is TGTGCCAGCAGTGAGGGGAGCGGAACCGGGGAGCTGTTTTTT.

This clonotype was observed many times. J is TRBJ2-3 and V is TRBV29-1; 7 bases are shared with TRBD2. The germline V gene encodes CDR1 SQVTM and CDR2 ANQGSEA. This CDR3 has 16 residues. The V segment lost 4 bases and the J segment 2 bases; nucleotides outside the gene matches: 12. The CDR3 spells CSVGRSSGSSTDTQYF. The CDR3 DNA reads TGCAGCGTTGGTCGTAGTAGCGGGTCTTCCACAGATACGCAGTATTTT.

CDR3 amino acids: CATSRVQPSTDTQYF. The CDR3 nucleotides are TGTGCCACCAGCAGAGTACAGCCAAGCACAGATACGCAGTATTTT. The chain joins TRBV15 to TRBJ2-3; D unresolved. CDR1 is LNHNV and CDR2 is YYDKDF in the germline V gene (reference sequence). CDR3 size: 15 residues. Trimming took off 1 base at V and 0 bases at J, with 8 bases between the two ends. Full variable domain (outside the CDR3, taken from reference TRBV15 and TRBJ2-3): DAMVIQNPRYQVTQFGKPVTLSCSQTLNHNVMYWYQQKSSQAPKLLFHYYDKDFNNEADTPDNFQSRRPNTSFCFLDIRSPGLGDTAMYLCATSRVQPSTDTQYFGPGTRLTVL.

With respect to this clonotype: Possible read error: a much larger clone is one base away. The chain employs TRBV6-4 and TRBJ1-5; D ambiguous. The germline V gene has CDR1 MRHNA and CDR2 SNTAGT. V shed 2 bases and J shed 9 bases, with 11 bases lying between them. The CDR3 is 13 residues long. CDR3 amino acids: CASSDATKGPQHF. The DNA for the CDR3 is TGTGCCAGCAGTGACGCCACAAAGGGGCCCCAGCATTTT.

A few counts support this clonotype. This CDR3 is CSAKDRSSGNTIYF. CDR3 DNA: TGCAGTGCTAAAGACAGGAGCTCTGGAAACACCATATATTTT. The gene calls are TRBV20-1 and TRBJ1-3, with D possibly TRBD1 on 6 matching bases. V shed 4 bases and J shed 0 bases, with 10 bases lying between them. The CDR3 totals 14 residues. Germline CDR1 is DFQATT and CDR2 is SNEGSKA (reference sequence).